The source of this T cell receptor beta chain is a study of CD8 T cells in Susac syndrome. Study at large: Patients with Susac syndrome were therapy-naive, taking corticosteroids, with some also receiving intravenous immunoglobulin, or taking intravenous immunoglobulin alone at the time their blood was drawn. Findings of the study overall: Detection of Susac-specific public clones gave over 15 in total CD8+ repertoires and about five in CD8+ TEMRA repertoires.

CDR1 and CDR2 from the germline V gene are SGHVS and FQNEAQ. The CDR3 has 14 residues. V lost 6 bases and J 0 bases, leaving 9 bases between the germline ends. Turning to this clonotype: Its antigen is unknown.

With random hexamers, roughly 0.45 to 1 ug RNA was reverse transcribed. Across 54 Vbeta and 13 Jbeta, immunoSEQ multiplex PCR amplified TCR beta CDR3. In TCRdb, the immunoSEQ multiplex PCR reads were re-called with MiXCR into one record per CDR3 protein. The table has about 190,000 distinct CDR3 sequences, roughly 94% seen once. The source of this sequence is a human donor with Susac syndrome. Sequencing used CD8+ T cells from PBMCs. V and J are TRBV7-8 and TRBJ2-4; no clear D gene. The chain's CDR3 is CASSNEIAKNIQYF. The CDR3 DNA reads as TGTGCCAGCAGTAACGAGATAGCCAAAAACATTCAGTACTTC.